This T cell receptor (beta chain) was retrieved from a study of shared clonotypes between healthy human individuals. Across the study: Every donor yielded three CD4 naive, three CD4 memory, two CD8 naive and one CD8 memory plate.

Under the authors' procedure: Quality scores were absent from the junction-only immunoSEQ sequences, so filtering differed. The assay was immunoSEQ multiplex PCR, and TCRdb's table has in-frame clones only and misses some. That table gives V, J and clone size, and the DNA gave D and trimming. Of roughly 1 million clones in the sample, around 74% are singletons; the top ten hold roughly 1.4%. Per the germline V gene, CDR1 is MNHNY and CDR2 is SVGAGI (reference sequence). Trimming cost V 6 bases and J 3 bases; bases outside gene matches: 6. This CDR3 has 15 amino acids. This clone was seen only once. Specimen: memory CD4+ T cells sorted from blood. Subset reported: CD45RA-negative fraction. The chain is built from TRBV6-6 and TRBJ2-3; 10 bases agree with TRBD1. This TCR was sampled from a man aged 18-30 years in good health. CDR3 protein: CASSPGQGGTDTQYF. The DNA for the CDR3 is TGTGCCAGCAGCCCCGGACAGGGGGGAACAGATACGCAGTATTTT.